Listed here are 27 T cell receptor beta chains from one sample, sequenced in a study of blood T cell repertoires in COVID-19. Measured with immunoSEQ multiplex PCR; TCRdb has only the in-frame clones, and not every one. The sample holds about 230,000 clones, just under 90% seen once. Material: PBMCs or T cells enriched from blood (not recorded which). All receptors come from a woman aged 30 to 39 with acute COVID-19.

The chain uses TRBV19 and TRBJ2-5; tentative D call: TRBD2 (5 bases). CDR1 and CDR2 from the germline V gene are LNHDA and SQIVND (reference sequence). CDR3 length: 14 residues. With 3 bases removed from V and 4 bases from J, the gap between germline ends came to 12 bases. CDR3 region: CASSIMDSVETQYF. In nucleotides, the CDR3 is TGTGCCAGTAGTATTATGGACTCGGTAGAGACCCAGTACTTC.

The chain joins TRBV13 to TRBJ2-1, with D possibly TRBD1 on 6 matching bases. V was pared by 5 bases and J by 7 bases, with 15 bases between. This CDR3 region has 14 residues. Looked up from germline, CDR1 is PRHDT and CDR2 is FYEKMQ (reference sequence). CDR3: CASSPWDTENEQFF. The CDR3 coding sequence is TGTGCCAGCAGCCCATGGGACACTGAGAATGAGCAGTTCTTC.

The V gene is TRBV19, the J gene TRBJ2-5; 9 bases fit TRBD2. V shed 4 bases and J 3 bases; nucleotides not matched to a gene: 3. CDR3 length equals 14 residues. From germline, CDR1 is LNHDA and CDR2 SQIVND (reference sequence). DNA for the CDR3: TGTGCCAGTAGTAGAAGCGGGGGGAAAGAGACCCAGTACTTC. Amino acids: CASSRSGGKETQYF.

This clone was seen just once. This chain links TRBV9 with TRBJ2-2; possibly TRBD1 for D (6 bases). Trimming cost V 0 bases and J 5 bases, with 17 bases left between them. This CDR3 has 17 residues. The V gene's germline CDR1 is SGDLS and CDR2 YYNGEE. The CDR3 is CASSVEGRGRLTGELFF. CDR3 DNA sequence: TGTGCCAGCAGCGTAGAAGGCAGGGGAAGATTAACCGGGGAGCTGTTTTTT.

The V call is TRBV19, the J call TRBJ2-3; 7 bases map to TRBD1. Germline CDR1 and CDR2: LNHDA and SQIVND (reference sequence). V gave up 6 bases and J gave up 5 bases; unmatched junction bases: 11. This CDR3 is built from 15 residues. The CDR3 coding sequence is TGTGCCAGTAGCGCACTAGGGGGCGCTGTAGATACGCAGTATTTT. Its translation is CASSALGGAVDTQYF.

The J gene is TRBJ2-2, the V gene TRBV30; TRBD1 might be the D (6 bases). The germline V gene encodes CDR1 GTSNPN and CDR2 SVGIG (reference sequence). CDR3 size: 14 residues. The CDR3 sequence: CAVGTRANTGELFF. Here the CDR3 DNA reads TGTGCTGTGGGGACACGCGCGAACACCGGGGAGCTGTTTTTT.

This chain links TRBV9 with TRBJ1-2; D is perhaps TRBD1 (6 bases). V lost 0 bases and J lost 0, with 9 bases in between. This CDR3 is 15 amino acids long. CDR1 and CDR2 from the germline V gene are SGDLS and YYNGEE. This CDR3 is CASSVVQGANYGYTF. Written as DNA, the CDR3 is TGTGCCAGCAGCGTAGTACAGGGAGCTAACTATGGCTACACCTTC. The entire variable domain, with the rest obtained from reference TRBV9 and TRBJ1-2, is as follows: DSGVTQTPKHLITATGQRVTLRCSPRSGDLSVYWYQQSLDQGLQFLIQYYNGEERAKGNILERFSAQQFPDLHSELNLSSLELGDSALYFCASSVVQGANYGYTFGSGTRLTVV.

This clone was counted ten times or more. The chain combines TRBV7-9 with TRBJ1-2; 11 bases are shared with TRBD1. CDR3 length: 17 residues. The germline V gene has CDR1 SEHNR and CDR2 FQNEAQ (reference sequence). V lost 7 bases, J lost 5 bases, and 15 bases stayed unmatched. The CDR3 is CASTRGTGGTLRYGYTF. In DNA, the CDR3 is TGTGCCAGCACCAGAGGGACAGGGGGGACTCTAAGATATGGCTACACCTTC.

In its sample, this clone was seen a few times. The chain couples TRBV4-2 to TRBJ2-2; D gene uncertain. Germline CDR1 is LGHNA and CDR2 is YNFKEQ. The CDR3 runs to 13 residues. Trimming pared 1 base from V and 4 bases from J, leaving 4 bases between. CDR3 DNA: TGTGCCAGCAGCCAAGCCGGCACCGGGGAGCTGTTTTTT. Translated, it gives CASSQAGTGELFF.

The chain has TRBV27 and TRBJ1-4, with D uncertain. V shed 5 bases and J shed 8 bases, with 12 bases lying between them. The CDR3 spans 13 residues. Germline-derived CDR1 and CDR2 are MNHEY and SMNVEV (reference sequence). CDR3 sequence: CASSMIGPEKLFF. CDR3 DNA: TGTGCCAGCAGTATGATTGGCCCCGAAAAACTGTTTTTT. The full variable domain, with the rest looked up from reference TRBV27 and TRBJ1-4, is EAQVTQNPRYLITVTGKKLTVTCSQNMNHEYMSWYRQDPGLGLRQIYYSMNVEVTDKGDVPEGYKVSRKEKRNFPLILESPSPNQTSLYFCASSMIGPEKLFFGSGTQLSVL.

The gene calls are TRBV28 and TRBJ1-4; 8 bases are a match to TRBD1. V was pared by 0 bases and J by 6 bases, with 3 bases of the junction left unmatched. There are 15 residues in the CDR3. Germline-derived CDR1 and CDR2 are MDHEN and SYDVKM. CDR3 in DNA: TGTGCCAGCAGTTTATGGACAGGGGCAGATGAAAAACTGTTTTTT. It translates to CASSLWTGADEKLFF.

The chain has TRBV5-1 and TRBJ1-1; D unresolved. Germline V CDR1 and CDR2: SGHRS, YFSETQ. The CDR3 loop spans 15 amino acids. The V end was cut by 2 bases, the J end by 0 bases, with 11 bases between. The CDR3 spells CASSFGGLLNTEAFF. The DNA for the CDR3 is TGCGCCAGCAGCTTCGGAGGCTTGCTGAACACTGAAGCTTTCTTT.

V is TRBV30 and J is TRBJ1-4; no clear D gene. CDR3 length: 13 residues. V was cut by 0 bases and J by 6 bases, with 8 bases left in between. Germline V gene sequence: CDR1 GTSNPN, CDR2 SVGIG (reference sequence). CDR3 DNA sequence: TGTGCCTGGAGTGTGAGGATTTATGAAAAACTGTTTTTT. Its protein product is CAWSVRIYEKLFF.

V and J are TRBV24-1 and TRBJ2-7, with TRBD1 matching over 9 bases. From germline, CDR1 is KGHDR and CDR2 SFDVKD. The CDR3 consists of 15 residues. Trimming cost V 4 bases and J 1 base; bases outside gene matches: 4. The CDR3 spells CATSDPGQGSYEQYF. The DNA of the CDR3 is TGTGCCACCAGTGACCCGGGACAGGGTTCCTACGAGCAGTACTTC.

The genes are TRBV30 and TRBJ2-5, with a tentative D call TRBD1 (6 bases). CDR3 length: 12 residues. The ends were cut back, 3 bases at V and 5 bases at J, with 10 bases in the middle. Germline values: CDR1 GTSNPN, CDR2 SVGIG (reference sequence). In nucleotides, the CDR3 is TGTGCCTGGAGAGGGGGTAGGGAGACCCAGTACTTC. Residues: CAWRGGRETQYF.

The rearrangement links TRBV15 to TRBJ1-2; 9 nucleotides align to TRBD1. Germline assignment: CDR1 LNHNV and CDR2 YYDKDF (reference sequence). The CDR3 is 15 amino acids. The V segment lost 1 base and the J segment 8 bases; nucleotides outside the gene matches: 8. Here the CDR3 reads CATSRVQGADEGYTF. The CDR3 region has the DNA TGTGCCACCAGCAGAGTACAGGGGGCAGATGAGGGCTACACCTTC.

The chain employs TRBV5-1 and TRBJ1-6, with a possible D match to TRBD1 (5 bases). Germline V CDR1 and CDR2: SGHRS, YFSETQ. The CDR3 loop spans 15 amino acids. The V and J ends lost 1 base and 3 bases respectively, with 8 bases between them. CDR3 sequence: CASSLRGDYNSPLHF. The CDR3 bases are TGCGCCAGCAGCTTGCGGGGGGACTATAATTCACCCCTCCACTTT.

The V gene is TRBV5-6, the J gene TRBJ1-2, with TRBD1 matching 7 bases. Trimming removed 4 bases from V and 6 bases from J; junction bases left unmatched: 6. The CDR3 runs 13 residues. Germline-derived CDR1 and CDR2 are SGHDT and YYEEEE. The CDR3 nucleotides are TGTGCCAGCAGCCAACAGGGGAGAGATGGCTACACCTTC. This codes for CASSQQGRDGYTF.

The rearrangement uses TRBV19 and TRBJ2-3; D is undetermined. V dropped 8 bases and J dropped 4 bases, with 19 bases sitting between them. The germline V gene has CDR1 LNHDA and CDR2 SQIVND (reference sequence). The CDR3 consists of 15 residues. The CDR3 loop reads CASLDIFSTADTQYF. As DNA, the CDR3 is TGTGCCAGTCTAGATATCTTTAGTACCGCAGATACGCAGTATTTT. Combining the CDR3 with reference TRBV19 and TRBJ2-3 gives the whole variable domain DGGITQSPKYLFRKEGQNVTLSCEQNLNHDAMYWYRQDPGQGLRLIYYSQIVNDFQKGDIAEGYSVSREKKESFPLTVTSAQKNPTAFYLCASLDIFSTADTQYFGPGTRLTVL.

The J gene is TRBJ1-4, the V gene TRBV2; D remains unclear. Germline V gene data show CDR1 as SNHLY and CDR2 as FYNNEI. The CDR3 sequence is 15 residues long. The V end lost 7 bases, the J end lost 1 base, and 13 bases lay between the germline ends. The CDR3 DNA is TGTGCCAGCACCAGCATGGAGGGAACTAATGAAAAACTGTTTTTT. It translates to CASTSMEGTNEKLFF.

The chain is built from TRBV19 and TRBJ1-2; 8 bases map to TRBD1. J was trimmed by 3 bases and V by 10 bases; bases with no gene match: 7. CDR3 length: 13 amino acids. Germline V gene lookup returns CDR1 LNHDA and CDR2 SQIVND (reference sequence). CDR3: CATTKGQDYGYTF. DNA of the CDR3: TGTGCCACCACCAAGGGACAGGACTATGGCTACACCTTC.

The gene calls are TRBV2 and TRBJ2-1; weak D call: TRBD2 (6 bases). CDR3 length: 18 amino acids. V dropped 6 bases and J dropped 2 bases, with 23 bases sitting between them. The germline gives CDR1 SNHLY, CDR2 FYNNEI. The CDR3 DNA is TGTGCCAGCAGCCACCTGGCAGGAATGTGGGGGGCCTACAATGAGCAGTTCTTC. Its protein is CASSHLAGMWGAYNEQFF. The variable domain in full, completed from reference TRBV2 and TRBJ2-1, reads EPEVTQTPSHQVTQMGQEVILRCVPISNHLYFYWYRQILGQKVEFLVSFYNNEISEKSEIFDDQFSVERPDGSNFTLKIRSTKLEDSAMYFCASSHLAGMWGAYNEQFFGPGTRLTVL.

The table lists this clone with a few counts. The junction departs from the called germline gene at one end, perhaps through a read error. The chain links TRBV7-3 to TRBJ2-3, with 12 nucleotides matching TRBD2. Germline V gives CDR1 SGHTA, CDR2 FQGTGA. The CDR3 loop spans 16 amino acids. The CDR3 here is CASSVTSGGPTDTQYF. The CDR3 DNA sequence: TGTGCCAGCAGCGTAACTAGCGGGGGGCCCACAGATACGCAGTATTTT.

This chain connects TRBV15 to TRBJ1-5; possibly TRBD1 for D (5 bases). CDR1 and CDR2 (germline): LNHNV, YYDKDF (reference sequence). The CDR3 sequence is 15 residues long. The V and J ends lost 0 bases and 7 bases respectively, with 13 bases between them. CDR3 coding DNA: TGTGCCACCAGCAGAGATCCCGGGAGGGGCCAGCCCCAGCATTTT. Translated, it gives CATSRDPGRGQPQHF.

J is TRBJ1-1 and V is TRBV6-5; 7 positions match TRBD1. Germline V CDR1 and CDR2: MNHEY, SVGAGI. There are 14 residues in the CDR3. V lost 10 bases and J lost 4; bases outside the gene matches: 12. The CDR3 here is CAIKEGASSTEAFF. The CDR3 DNA is TGTGCCATCAAGGAGGGGGCGTCGAGCACTGAAGCTTTCTTT.

The chain uses TRBV5-6 and TRBJ1-5, with a tentative D call TRBD1 (5 bases). There are 17 residues in the CDR3. Germline loops: CDR1 SGHDT, CDR2 YYEEEE. V was cut by 0 bases and J by 7 bases, with 20 bases left in between. CDR3 sequence: CASSLAYSGGRRQPQHF. CDR3 DNA: TGTGCCAGCAGCTTGGCCTACAGCGGGGGGAGGAGGCAGCCCCAGCATTTT.

Regarding this clone: The sample contains more than one DNA sequence encoding this CDR3. The rearrangement links TRBV9 to TRBJ1-5, with no clear D. Germline CDR1 SGDLS, CDR2 YYNGEE. Trimming stripped 0 bases from V and 4 bases from J, with 8 bases between. The CDR3 extends over 14 amino acids. The CDR3 DNA reads TGTGCCAGCAGCGTAGGTGATAGTAATCAGCCCCAGCATTTT. This gives the protein CASSVGDSNQPQHF. Full variable domain (missing parts from reference TRBV9 and TRBJ1-5): DSGVTQTPKHLITATGQRVTLRCSPRSGDLSVYWYQQSLDQGLQFLIQYYNGEERAKGNILERFSAQQFPDLHSELNLSSLELGDSALYFCASSVGDSNQPQHFGDGTRLSIL.